These 13 T cell receptor beta chains originate from one sample sequenced in a study of molecular identifiers for immune sequencing clone quantification. Via MiXCR, TCRdb re-called the PCR reads, giving one row per CDR3 protein. The table includes hundreds of thousands of distinct CDR3 sequences, roughly a fifth detected once. The sample was naive CD8+ T cells from blood, with Jurkat cell RNA spiked in. Specified subset: FACS-sorted CD8+CD4-CCR7+CD45RA+ naive T cells. Source of these receptors: a human donor in good health. Some libraries in this study had Jurkat cell RNA spiked in.

J is TRBJ2-4 and V is TRBV4-1; perhaps D is TRBD1 or TRBD2 (5 bases each). Germline lookup yields CDR1 MGHRA and CDR2 YSYEKL. Trimming stripped 0 bases from V and 0 bases from J, with 21 bases between. There are 20 residues in the CDR3. CDR3: CASSQERGLYGLRAKNIQYF. CDR3 DNA sequence: TGCGCCAGCAGCCAAGAGAGGGGTCTTTATGGACTCAGAGCCAAAAACATTCAGTACTTC.

This clonotype was found once. The chain uses TRBV6-5 and TRBJ2-2; 8 nucleotides match TRBD1. This CDR3 comprises 15 residues. V was clipped by 6 bases and J by 4 bases; unmatched bases: 7. Per germline, CDR1 MNHEY and CDR2 SVGAGI. The CDR3 protein is CASSPTTGVTGELFF. CDR3 nucleotide sequence: TGTGCCAGCAGCCCCACGACAGGGGTCACCGGGGAGCTGTTTTTT.

This clonotype was counted at least ten times. The rearrangement links TRBV5-1 to TRBJ1-1; a possible D gene is TRBD1 (6 bases). Germline CDR1 SGHRS, CDR2 YFSETQ. The CDR3 is made up of 16 amino acids. With 0 bases removed from V and 0 bases from J, the gap between germline ends came to 12 bases. CDR3 sequence: CASSLETGPMNTEAFF. The CDR3 DNA is TGCGCCAGCAGCTTGGAGACAGGACCTATGAACACTGAAGCTTTCTTT.

The chain is built from TRBV14 and TRBJ2-7; D is unclear. The germline V and J ends were trimmed by 1 base and 2 bases, with 9 bases remaining between them. In germline, CDR1 is SGHDN, CDR2 FVKESK. The CDR3 extends over 14 amino acids. CDR3 bases: TGTGCCAGCAGCCAAGGGCCAGCACCCTACGAGCAGTACTTC. Translated: CASSQGPAPYEQYF.

As regards this clonotype: This may arise from a read error, as a much more abundant clone is one base away. The chain couples TRBV27 to TRBJ2-6; no reliable D call. CDR1 is MNHEY and CDR2 is SMNVEV in the germline V gene (reference sequence). The CDR3 contains 13 residues. CDR3 protein: CAGSFVGANVLTF. CDR3 nucleotides: TGTGCCGGCAGTTTTGTTGGGGCCAACGTCCTGACTTTC.

This clonotype showed up many times. The rearrangement links TRBV4-1 to TRBJ2-3; 9 bases line up with TRBD2. This CDR3 region has 16 residues. V shed 3 bases and J 2 bases; nucleotides not matched to a gene: 6. Germline V gene lookup returns CDR1 MGHRA and CDR2 YSYEKL. The CDR3 sequence: CASSHNLAGHTDTQYF. The CDR3, as DNA: TGCGCCAGCAGCCACAATCTAGCGGGACACACAGATACGCAGTATTTT.

In the case of this clonotype: Just one base apart from a much larger clone, this may be a read error. The V call is TRBV24-1, the J call TRBJ1-1; 8 nucleotides agree with TRBD1. Trimming at V came to 9 bases and at J to 1 base, leaving 3 bases not matched to a gene. CDR1 is KGHDR and CDR2 is SFDVKD in the germline V gene. There are 13 residues in the CDR3. The DNA for the CDR3 is TGTGCCACCCAGGACAGGGAGAACACTGAAGCTTTCTTT. The encoded protein is CATQDRENTEAFF.

This clonotype was counted only a few times. The chain combines TRBV12-3 or TRBV12-4 with TRBJ2-7, with 12 bases lining up with TRBD2. The V and J ends lost 3 bases and 3 bases, in that order; junction bases with no gene match: 3. This CDR3 spans 15 amino acids. The CDR3 here is CASSFRLAGDYEQYF. For the CDR3, the DNA is TGTGCCAGCAGTTTCCGACTAGCGGGGGACTACGAGCAGTACTTC.

CDR3 sequence reads: CASSPGTSEKKETQYF. As DNA, the CDR3 is TGTGCCAGCAGCCCTGGGACTAGCGAAAAGAAAGAGACCCAGTACTTC. The chain joins TRBV11-2 to TRBJ2-5; 10 bases are a match to TRBD2. In germline, CDR1 is SGHAT, CDR2 FQNNGV. The trim removed 5 bases at V and 3 bases at J, leaving 9 bases unmatched. The CDR3 is made up of 16 amino acids. Based on the CDR3 plus reference TRBV11-2 and TRBJ2-5, the full variable domain is EAGVAQSPRYKIIEKRQSVAFWCNPISGHATLYWYQQILGQGPKLLIQFQNNGVVDDSQLPKDRFSAERLKGVDSTLKIQPAKLEDSAVYLCASSPGTSEKKETQYFGPGTRLLVL.

This clonotype was seen more than once but under ten times. The rearrangement joins TRBV3-1 to TRBJ1-1; D is unclear. Looked up from germline, CDR1 is LGHDT and CDR2 is YNNKEL (reference sequence). V dropped 4 bases and J dropped 7 bases, with 13 bases sitting between them. The CDR3 totals 13 residues. The CDR3 DNA sequence: TGTGCCAGCAGCCCCATTGGAAGGAATGAAGCTTTCTTT. Translated: CASSPIGRNEAFF.

Details on this clonotype: This clone may be a read error of a much larger clone one base away. This rearrangement joins TRBV5-1 to TRBJ2-3; D may match TRBD1 or TRBD2 (5 bases each). The CDR3 runs 16 residues. The ends were cut back, 0 bases at V and 4 bases at J, with 15 bases in the middle. The germline V gene encodes CDR1 SGHRS and CDR2 YFSETQ. The CDR3 nucleotides read TGCGCCAGCAGCTTGGTTGCGCCCTGGGACGCAGATACGCAGTATTTT. It translates to CASSLVAPWDADTQYF.

This clonotype was detected ten times or more. This rearrangement joins TRBV20-1 to TRBJ1-6; tentative D call: TRBD1 (6 bases). Per germline, CDR1 DFQATT and CDR2 SNEGSKA (reference sequence). V lost 0 bases to trimming and J lost 5 bases, with 8 bases between them. This CDR3 spans 14 amino acids. The DNA of the CDR3 is TGCAGTGCTAGAGAGGCAGGGGATAATTCACCCCTCCACTTT. It yields the protein CSAREAGDNSPLHF.

This clonotype was seen repeatedly, ten times or more. The V and J genes are TRBV28 and TRBJ2-1, with D tentatively TRBD2 (7 bases). Per the germline V gene, CDR1 is MDHEN and CDR2 is SYDVKM. Trimming removed 6 bases at V and 0 bases at J, with 15 bases between. This CDR3 spans 16 amino acids. The CDR3 DNA follows: TGTGCCAGCAGACTGCGGGGGCTAAACTCCTACAATGAGCAGTTCTTC. It codes for CASRLRGLNSYNEQFF.